This record covers a single T cell receptor beta chain. The sample originates from a study of cytomegalovirus exposure and HLA in healthy donors. Germline trimming cut 4 bases from V and 0 bases from J; bases unmatched to any gene: 2. Germline V lookup: CDR1 SGHDT, CDR2 YYEEEE. This CDR3 is built from 16 residues. Both 60 Vbeta primers and 13 Jbeta primers went into the PCR. In the original workflow: A later analysis counted around 74 million unique TCR beta chains, around 10 million shared. Assay used: immunoSEQ multiplex PCR; TCRdb lists only in-frame clones, some missing. D and trimming come from the DNA, and the V and J calls and clone size come from that table. Here the sample spans roughly 140,000 clones, under 90% being singletons. It was healthy bone marrow donors who served as donors. Nominal health characterized the donors when sampled, though unrecorded immune exposures were likely.

The V and J genes are TRBV5-6 and TRBJ1-4, with TRBD1 matching over 11 bases. The sequenced material came from PBMCs. This TCR derives from a man aged 35-49 years in good health and CMV-seronegative. The CDR3 nucleotides are TGTGCCAGCAGCCGGGACAGGGGGGCAACTAATGAAAAACTGTTTTTT. Protein sequence: CASSRDRGATNEKLFF.